The entry below describes one TCR beta chain. One end of the junction is discordant with germline, which a read error may explain. Through a sample-barcoded 5' primer and a J-beta primer mix, a second PCR was run for roughly 6 to 11 cycles. Each TCR beta cDNA got a 12-nucleotide random molecular identifier. One entry per CDR3 protein results from TCRdb running MiXCR on the 5' RACE reads. The sample has some 1.4 million distinct CDR3 sequences, 35% to 45% seen once; the top ten hold 7.9%. The data originate from a study of blood T cells in healthy people across ages. The CDR3 has 13 amino acids. In germline, CDR1 is DFQATT, CDR2 SNEGSKA (reference sequence).

This sequence was found in a woman between 18 and 29 years old in good health. V and J are TRBV20-1 and TRBJ2-7; 10 bases agree with TRBD2. The specimen sequenced was blood. Here the CDR3 reads CNASTSGVYEQHF. DNA of the CDR3: TGCAATGCTAGTACTAGCGGGGTCTACGAGCAGCACTTC.